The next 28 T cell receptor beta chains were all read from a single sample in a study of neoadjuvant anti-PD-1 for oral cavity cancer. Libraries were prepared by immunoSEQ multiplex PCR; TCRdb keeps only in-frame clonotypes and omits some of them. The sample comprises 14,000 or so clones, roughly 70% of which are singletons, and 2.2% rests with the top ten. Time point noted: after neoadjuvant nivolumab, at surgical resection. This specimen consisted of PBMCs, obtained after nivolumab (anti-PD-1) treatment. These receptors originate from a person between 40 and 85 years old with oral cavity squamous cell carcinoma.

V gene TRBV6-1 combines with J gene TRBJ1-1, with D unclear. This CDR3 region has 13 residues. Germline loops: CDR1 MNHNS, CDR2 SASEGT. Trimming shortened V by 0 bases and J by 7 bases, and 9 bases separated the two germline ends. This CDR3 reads CASSEATRSEAFF. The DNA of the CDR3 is TGTGCCAGCAGTGAAGCAACGAGGAGTGAAGCTTTCTTT.

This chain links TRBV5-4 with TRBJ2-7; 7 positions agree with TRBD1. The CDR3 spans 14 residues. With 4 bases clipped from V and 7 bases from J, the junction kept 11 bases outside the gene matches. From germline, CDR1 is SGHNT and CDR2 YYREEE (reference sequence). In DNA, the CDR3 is TGTGCCAGCAGCCCTGATAGGGGGCTAAGGGAGCAGTACTTC. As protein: CASSPDRGLREQYF.

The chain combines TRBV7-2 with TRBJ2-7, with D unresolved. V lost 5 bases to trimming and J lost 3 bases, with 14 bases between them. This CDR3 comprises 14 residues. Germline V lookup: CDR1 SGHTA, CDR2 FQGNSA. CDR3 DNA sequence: TGTGCCAGCAGCCCCGCCCGGGCCAACTACGAGCAGTACTTC. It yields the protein CASSPARANYEQYF.

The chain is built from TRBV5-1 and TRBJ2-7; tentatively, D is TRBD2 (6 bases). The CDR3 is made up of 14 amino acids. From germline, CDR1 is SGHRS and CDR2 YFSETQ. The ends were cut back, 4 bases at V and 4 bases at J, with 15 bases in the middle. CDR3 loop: CASSHGTGPYEQYF. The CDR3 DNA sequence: TGCGCCAGCAGCCACGGGACTGGCCCGTACGAGCAGTACTTC.

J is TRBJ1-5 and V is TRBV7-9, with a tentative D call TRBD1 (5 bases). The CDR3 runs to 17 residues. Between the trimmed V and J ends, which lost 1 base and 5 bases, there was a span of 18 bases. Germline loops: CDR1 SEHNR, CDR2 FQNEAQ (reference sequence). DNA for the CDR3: TGTGCCAGCAGCTTAGTGGGGGGTTCAGGTGAGGATCAGCCCCAGCATTTT. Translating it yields CASSLVGGSGEDQPQHF.

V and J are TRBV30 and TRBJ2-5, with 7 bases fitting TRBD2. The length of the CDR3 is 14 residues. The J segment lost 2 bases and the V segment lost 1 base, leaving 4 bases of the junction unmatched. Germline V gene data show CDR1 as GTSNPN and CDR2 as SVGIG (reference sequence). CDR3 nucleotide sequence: TGTGCCTGGAGTGACCTAGCGGTTCAAGAGACCCAGTACTTC. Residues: CAWSDLAVQETQYF.

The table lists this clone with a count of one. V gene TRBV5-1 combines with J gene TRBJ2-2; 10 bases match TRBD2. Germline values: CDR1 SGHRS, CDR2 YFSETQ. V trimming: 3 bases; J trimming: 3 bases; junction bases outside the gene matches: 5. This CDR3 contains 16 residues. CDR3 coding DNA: TGCGCCAGCAGCTCACCTAGCGGGGGACACACCGGGGAGCTGTTTTTT. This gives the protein CASSSPSGGHTGELFF.

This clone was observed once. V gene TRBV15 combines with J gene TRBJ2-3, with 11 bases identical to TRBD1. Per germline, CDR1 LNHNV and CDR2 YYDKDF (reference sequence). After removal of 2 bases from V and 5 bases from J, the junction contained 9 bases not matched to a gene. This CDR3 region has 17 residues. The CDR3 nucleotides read TGTGCCACCAGCAGAATAGGAACCGGGACAGGGGGAGATACGCAGTATTTT. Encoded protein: CATSRIGTGTGGDTQYF. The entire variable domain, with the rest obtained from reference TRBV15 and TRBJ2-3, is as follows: DAMVIQNPRYQVTQFGKPVTLSCSQTLNHNVMYWYQQKSSQAPKLLFHYYDKDFNNEADTPDNFQSRRPNTSFCFLDIRSPGLGDTAMYLCATSRIGTGTGGDTQYFGPGTRLTVL.

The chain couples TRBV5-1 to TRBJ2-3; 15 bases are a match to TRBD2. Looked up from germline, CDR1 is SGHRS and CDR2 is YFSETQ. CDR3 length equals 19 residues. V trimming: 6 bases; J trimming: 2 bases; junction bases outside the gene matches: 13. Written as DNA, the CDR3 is TGCGCCAGCACCATGGGACTAGCGGGAGGCCCGAGAGACACAGATACGCAGTATTTT. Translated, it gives CASTMGLAGGPRDTDTQYF.

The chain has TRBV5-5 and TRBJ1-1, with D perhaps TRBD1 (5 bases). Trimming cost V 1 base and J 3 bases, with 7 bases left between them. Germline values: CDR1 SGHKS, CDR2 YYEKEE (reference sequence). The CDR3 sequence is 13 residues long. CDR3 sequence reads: CASSLLGHTEAFF. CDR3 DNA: TGTGCCAGCAGCTTGCTGGGGCACACTGAAGCTTTCTTT.

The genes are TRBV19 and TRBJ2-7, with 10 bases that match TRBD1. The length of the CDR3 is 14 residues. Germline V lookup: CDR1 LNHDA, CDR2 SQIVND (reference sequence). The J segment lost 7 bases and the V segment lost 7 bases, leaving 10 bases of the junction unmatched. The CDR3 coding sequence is TGTGCCAGTAACCCGGGACAGGGGTTTTTTGAGCAGTACTTC. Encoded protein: CASNPGQGFFEQYF.

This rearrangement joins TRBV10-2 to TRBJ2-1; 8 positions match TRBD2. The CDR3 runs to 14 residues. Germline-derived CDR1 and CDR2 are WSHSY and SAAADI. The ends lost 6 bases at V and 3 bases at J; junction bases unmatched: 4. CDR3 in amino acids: CASRQRERYNEQFF. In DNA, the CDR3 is TGCGCCAGCAGACAGCGGGAGCGCTACAATGAGCAGTTCTTC.

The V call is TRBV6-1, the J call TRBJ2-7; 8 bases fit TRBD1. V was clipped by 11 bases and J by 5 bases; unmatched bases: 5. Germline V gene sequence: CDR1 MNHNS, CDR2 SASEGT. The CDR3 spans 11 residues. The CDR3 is CAGGQGNEQYF. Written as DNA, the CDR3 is TGTGCCGGTGGACAGGGTAACGAGCAGTACTTC.

In DNA, the CDR3 is TGCAGCGTTGGCACCACTGAAGCTTTCTTT. It specifies CSVGTTEAFF. The chain links TRBV29-1 to TRBJ1-1; D unclear. This CDR3 has 10 amino acids. V dropped 4 bases and J dropped 4 bases, with 4 bases sitting between them. In germline, CDR1 is SQVTM, CDR2 ANQGSEA.

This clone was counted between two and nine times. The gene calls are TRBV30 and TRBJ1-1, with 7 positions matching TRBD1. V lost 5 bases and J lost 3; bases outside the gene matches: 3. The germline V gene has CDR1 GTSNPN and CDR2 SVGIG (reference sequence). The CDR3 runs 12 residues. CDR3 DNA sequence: TGTGCCTGGGGTACAGGGGACACTGAAGCTTTCTTT. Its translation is CAWGTGDTEAFF.

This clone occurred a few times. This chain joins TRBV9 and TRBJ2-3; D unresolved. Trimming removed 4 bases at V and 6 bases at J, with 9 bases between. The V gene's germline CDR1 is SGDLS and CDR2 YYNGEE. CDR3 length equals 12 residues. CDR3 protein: CASSPNVDTQYF. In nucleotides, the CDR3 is TGTGCCAGCAGCCCAAACGTGGATACGCAGTATTTT.

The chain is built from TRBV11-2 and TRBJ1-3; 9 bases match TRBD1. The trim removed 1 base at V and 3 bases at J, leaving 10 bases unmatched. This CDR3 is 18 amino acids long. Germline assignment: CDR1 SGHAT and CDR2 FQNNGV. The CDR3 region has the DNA TGTGCCAGCAGCTTAGGGGCGGGGGACAGGGTCCTTGGAAACACCATATATTTT. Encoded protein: CASSLGAGDRVLGNTIYF.

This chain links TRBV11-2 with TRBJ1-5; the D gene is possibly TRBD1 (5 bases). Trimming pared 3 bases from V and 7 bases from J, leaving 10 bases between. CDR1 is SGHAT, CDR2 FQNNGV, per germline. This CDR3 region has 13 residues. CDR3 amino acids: CASSLAREQPQHF. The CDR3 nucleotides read TGTGCCAGCAGCTTGGCCAGGGAACAGCCCCAGCATTTT.

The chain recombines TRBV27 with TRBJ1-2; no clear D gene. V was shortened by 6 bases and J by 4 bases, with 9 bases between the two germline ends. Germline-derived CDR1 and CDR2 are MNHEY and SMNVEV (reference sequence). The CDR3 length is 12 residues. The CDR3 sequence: CASRGSGYGYTF. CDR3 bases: TGTGCCAGCAGGGGAAGCGGCTATGGCTACACCTTC.

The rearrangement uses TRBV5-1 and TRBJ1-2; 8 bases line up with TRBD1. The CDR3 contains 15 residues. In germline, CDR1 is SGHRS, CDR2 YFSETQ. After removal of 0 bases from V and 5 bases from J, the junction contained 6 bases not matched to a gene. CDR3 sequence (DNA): TGCGCCAGCAGCTTGGCCGGGACAGGCGCTTATGGCTACACCTTC. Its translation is CASSLAGTGAYGYTF.

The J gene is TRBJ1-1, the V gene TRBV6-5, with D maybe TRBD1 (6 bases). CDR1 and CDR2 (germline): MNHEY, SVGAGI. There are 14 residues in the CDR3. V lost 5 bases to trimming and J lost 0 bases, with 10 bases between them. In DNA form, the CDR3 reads TGTGCCAGCAGTCGACAGGTCATGAACACTGAAGCTTTCTTT. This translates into CASSRQVMNTEAFF.

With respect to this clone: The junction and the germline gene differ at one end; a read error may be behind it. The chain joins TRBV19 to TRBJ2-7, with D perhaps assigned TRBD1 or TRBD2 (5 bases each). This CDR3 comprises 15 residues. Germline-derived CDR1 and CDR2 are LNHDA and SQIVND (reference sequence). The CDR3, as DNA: TGTGCCAGTAGTTCTGCCGGGGCGGACCATTACGGGCAGTACTTC. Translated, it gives CASSSAGADHYGQYF.

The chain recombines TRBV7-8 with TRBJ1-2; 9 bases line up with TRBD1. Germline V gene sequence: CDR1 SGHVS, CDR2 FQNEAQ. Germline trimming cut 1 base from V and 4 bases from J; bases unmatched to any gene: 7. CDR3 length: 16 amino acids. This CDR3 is CASSLGGTGMFYGYTF. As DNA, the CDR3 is TGTGCCAGCAGCTTAGGGGGGACAGGGATGTTCTATGGCTACACCTTC.

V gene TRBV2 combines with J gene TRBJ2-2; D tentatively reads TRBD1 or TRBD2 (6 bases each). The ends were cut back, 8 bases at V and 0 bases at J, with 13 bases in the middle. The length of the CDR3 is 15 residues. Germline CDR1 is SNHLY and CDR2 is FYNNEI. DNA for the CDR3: TGTGCCAGCCGGAGGGGGGTTGCGAACACCGGGGAGCTGTTTTTT. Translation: CASRRGVANTGELFF.

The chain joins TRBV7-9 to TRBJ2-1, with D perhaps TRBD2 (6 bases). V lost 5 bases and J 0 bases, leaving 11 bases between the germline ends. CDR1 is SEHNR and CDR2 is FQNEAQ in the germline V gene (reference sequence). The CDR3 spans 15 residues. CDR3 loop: CASSPRGLSYNEQFF. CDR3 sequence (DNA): TGTGCCAGCAGCCCGCGGGGCCTCTCCTACAATGAGCAGTTCTTC.

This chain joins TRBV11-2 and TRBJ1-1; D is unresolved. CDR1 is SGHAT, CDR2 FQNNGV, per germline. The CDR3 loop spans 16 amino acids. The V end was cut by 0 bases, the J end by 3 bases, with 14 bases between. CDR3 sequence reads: CASSLDQQSFDTEAFF. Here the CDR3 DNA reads TGTGCCAGCAGCTTAGATCAGCAGTCATTCGACACTGAAGCTTTCTTT.

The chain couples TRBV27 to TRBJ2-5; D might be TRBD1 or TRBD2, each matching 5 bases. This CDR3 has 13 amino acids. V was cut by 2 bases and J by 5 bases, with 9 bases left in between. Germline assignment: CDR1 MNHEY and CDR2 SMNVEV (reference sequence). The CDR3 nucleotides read TGTGCCAGCAGTTTAAAGGGACGGGAGACCCAGTACTTC. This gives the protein CASSLKGRETQYF.

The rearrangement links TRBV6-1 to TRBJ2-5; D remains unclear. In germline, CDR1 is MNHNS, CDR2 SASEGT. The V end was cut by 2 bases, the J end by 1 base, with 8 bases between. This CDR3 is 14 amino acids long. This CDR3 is CASSESLAQETQYF. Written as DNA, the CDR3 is TGTGCCAGCAGTGAAAGTCTGGCCCAAGAGACCCAGTACTTC.